Below, 20 T cell receptor beta chains from the same sample are listed, as sequenced in a study of control samples from healthy donors and cancer patients. Measured with immunoSEQ multiplex PCR; TCRdb has only the in-frame clones, and not every one. The sample consists of approximately 170,000 clones, around nine tenths of them appearing once. The sample comprised blood. These receptors all come from a woman aged 30 to 39 in good health.

The rearrangement uses TRBV7-8 and TRBJ2-7; tentative D call: TRBD2 (6 bases). The CDR3 consists of 15 residues. Germline loops: CDR1 SGHVS, CDR2 FQNEAQ. Deletions cut 1 base from V and 2 bases from J, with 12 bases between. The CDR3 sequence is CASSLGGTATYEQYF. In nucleotides, the CDR3 is TGTGCCAGCAGCTTAGGCGGGACTGCAACCTACGAGCAGTACTTC.

The chain joins TRBV10-3 to TRBJ1-1; 10 bases agree with TRBD1. This CDR3 comprises 15 residues. The germline V gene encodes CDR1 ENHRY and CDR2 SYGVKD. Trimming at V came to 2 bases and at J to 5 bases, leaving 5 bases not matched to a gene. The CDR3 loop is CAISEMGQGRTEAFF. For the CDR3, the DNA is TGTGCCATCAGTGAGATGGGACAGGGGAGGACTGAAGCTTTCTTT.

V and J are TRBV4-1 and TRBJ2-5, with D perhaps given as TRBD1 or TRBD2 (6 bases each). V shed 0 bases and J shed 1 base, with 12 bases lying between them. The germline CDR1 and CDR2 sequences are MGHRA and YSYEKL. CDR3 size: 16 residues. The CDR3 reads CASSQDHRDFQETQYF. CDR3 in DNA: TGCGCCAGCAGCCAAGATCACAGGGACTTCCAAGAGACCCAGTACTTC.

The rearrangement uses TRBV14 and TRBJ2-2; 12 nucleotides match TRBD2. V was clipped by 4 bases and J by 3 bases; unmatched bases: 3. This CDR3 is 16 amino acids long. Germline-derived CDR1 and CDR2 are SGHDN and FVKESK. CDR3 amino acids: CASSRASGRDTGELFF. The CDR3 region has the DNA TGTGCCAGCAGCCGGGCTAGCGGGAGGGACACCGGGGAGCTGTTTTTT.

The chain recombines TRBV27 with TRBJ2-7, with 10 bases identical to TRBD1. The trim removed 10 bases at V and 5 bases at J, leaving 11 bases unmatched. Germline V gene data show CDR1 as MNHEY and CDR2 as SMNVEV (reference sequence). This CDR3 is built from 14 residues. The CDR3 loop is CATSPGTGEHEQYF. In DNA, the CDR3 is TGTGCCACCTCACCGGGGACAGGGGAGCACGAGCAGTACTTC.

This chain uses TRBV5-1 with TRBJ2-5; TRBD2 matches 12 bases. This CDR3 has 15 residues. Germline V lookup: CDR1 SGHRS, CDR2 YFSETQ. Unmatched junction bases numbered 4, after V lost 2 bases and J lost 5 bases. The CDR3 DNA reads TGCGCCAGCAGCTTCGGGGGGACTAGCGGGGAGACCCAGTACTTC. Protein sequence: CASSFGGTSGETQYF.

The chain carries TRBV28 and TRBJ2-5, with TRBD2 as a possible D gene (6 bases). Trimming stripped 1 base from V and 6 bases from J, with 15 bases between. The germline V gene encodes CDR1 MDHEN and CDR2 SYDVKM. The CDR3 sequence is 15 residues long. The CDR3 DNA is TGTGCCAGCAGTTTATTAAGCGGAGGGAGGAAGACCCAGTACTTC. Translation: CASSLLSGGRKTQYF.

Concerning this clone: This sample includes further DNA sequences coding for the same CDR3. V gene TRBV5-1 combines with J gene TRBJ2-3; the match to TRBD2 covers 11 bases. CDR1 SGHRS and CDR2 YFSETQ come from the germline V gene. The CDR3 is 16 amino acids. Trimming took 0 bases from V and 0 from J; bases not matched to a gene: 0. This chain's CDR3 is CASSLGTSGSTDTQYF. CDR3 bases: TGCGCCAGCAGCTTGGGGACTAGCGGGAGCACAGATACGCAGTATTTT. Based on the CDR3 plus reference TRBV5-1 and TRBJ2-3, the full variable domain is KAGVTQTPRYLIKTRGQQVTLSCSPISGHRSVSWYQQTPGQGLQFLFEYFSETQRNKGNFPGRFSGRQFSNSRSEMNVSTLELGDSALYLCASSLGTSGSTDTQYFGPGTRLTVL.

This clone was detected once. The chain joins TRBV10-3 to TRBJ2-1; D unclear. V gave up 4 bases and J gave up 8 bases, with 12 bases separating them. Germline V gene lookup returns CDR1 ENHRY and CDR2 SYGVKD. This CDR3 region has 13 residues. The CDR3 coding sequence is TGTGCCATCAGTGGCGTTAAAGGCGATGAGCAGTTCTTC. Translated: CAISGVKGDEQFF.

The chain couples TRBV7-9 to TRBJ2-3, with 7 nucleotides matching TRBD2. The germline V gene encodes CDR1 SEHNR and CDR2 FQNEAQ (reference sequence). V lost 5 bases to trimming and J lost 1 base; unmatched junction nucleotides: 9. The CDR3 covers 16 residues. This chain's CDR3 is CASSPDLLAGTDTQYF. CDR3 in DNA: TGTGCCAGCAGCCCCGATCTTCTAGCGGGCACAGATACGCAGTATTTT.

This chain uses TRBV30 with TRBJ2-3, with D possibly TRBD1 on 5 matching bases. This CDR3 is 15 amino acids long. Germline V lookup: CDR1 GTSNPN, CDR2 SVGIG (reference sequence). Trimming took 5 bases from V and 1 from J, leaving 16 bases between them. CDR3 protein: CAWASGLWGTDTQYF. CDR3 nucleotide sequence: TGTGCCTGGGCCTCAGGGTTATGGGGCACAGATACGCAGTATTTT.

Only one count was recorded for this clone. The sample contains more than one DNA sequence encoding this CDR3. The J gene is TRBJ2-2, the V gene TRBV30; D gene uncertain. CDR3 size: 12 residues. V shed 0 bases and J shed 6 bases, with 5 bases lying between them. CDR1 is GTSNPN, CDR2 SVGIG, per germline (reference sequence). The DNA for the CDR3 is TGTGCCTGGAGTGTGGGTGCCGGGGAGCTGTTTTTT. It is translated as CAWSVGAGELFF.

The J gene is TRBJ1-3, the V gene TRBV5-5; 8 nucleotides line up with TRBD1. From germline, CDR1 is SGHKS and CDR2 YYEKEE (reference sequence). Germline trimming cut 2 bases from V and 0 bases from J; bases unmatched to any gene: 7. This CDR3 is 17 amino acids long. The CDR3 region is CASSFRTGPISGNTIYF. The CDR3 DNA reads as TGTGCCAGCAGCTTCCGGACAGGGCCCATCTCTGGAAACACCATATATTTT.

The V gene is TRBV27, the J gene TRBJ2-7; 8 bases align to TRBD2. The CDR3 has 15 residues. Trimming removed 1 base from V and 2 bases from J; junction bases left unmatched: 4. Germline loops: CDR1 MNHEY, CDR2 SMNVEV (reference sequence). CDR3 sequence reads: CASSLLGLGTYEQYF. The CDR3 nucleotides are TGTGCCAGCAGTTTATTGGGACTAGGAACCTACGAGCAGTACTTC.

CDR3 in amino acids: CATALGQGLTDTQYF. CDR3 nucleotide sequence: TGTGCCACCGCACTCGGACAGGGGTTAACAGATACGCAGTATTTT. The V gene is TRBV19, the J gene TRBJ2-3; 9 bases are shared with TRBD1. This CDR3 spans 15 amino acids. Per germline, CDR1 LNHDA and CDR2 SQIVND (reference sequence). Trimming removed 10 bases from V and 3 bases from J; junction bases left unmatched: 11.

The V call is TRBV19, the J call TRBJ1-1; 7 bases fit TRBD1. Germline V gives CDR1 LNHDA, CDR2 SQIVND (reference sequence). The CDR3 runs 17 residues. Germline trimming cut 6 bases from V and 1 base from J; bases unmatched to any gene: 14. CDR3 in amino acids: CASSPTGAVYGNTEAFF. CDR3 sequence (DNA): TGTGCCAGTAGCCCTACAGGGGCCGTGTATGGGAACACTGAAGCTTTCTTT.

The chain joins TRBV6-6 to TRBJ2-3; TRBD1 or TRBD2 may be the D gene (5 bases each). The germline gives CDR1 MNHNY, CDR2 SVGAGI (reference sequence). The CDR3 runs to 15 residues. The V and J ends lost 4 bases and 0 bases respectively, with 11 bases between them. The CDR3 nucleotides are TGTGCCAGCAGTTCGGGGCCGGAGAGCACAGATACGCAGTATTTT. Translating it yields CASSSGPESTDTQYF.

The chain is built from TRBV28 and TRBJ2-2; 8 bases fit TRBD2. Germline V gene data show CDR1 as MDHEN and CDR2 as SYDVKM. V was pared by 5 bases and J by 1 base, with 6 bases of the junction left unmatched. The CDR3 has 16 amino acids. The CDR3 here is CASSRSGLENTGELFF. Here the CDR3 DNA reads TGTGCCAGCAGTCGATCGGGACTAGAGAACACCGGGGAGCTGTTTTTT.

This clone was detected once. A read error may produce the germline difference seen at one junction end. The rearrangement joins TRBV7-7 to TRBJ2-3, with a tentative D call TRBD1 (6 bases). There are 13 residues in the CDR3. Germline CDR1 reads SSHAT; CDR2 reads FNYEAQ (reference sequence). CDR3: CASSPQGSDTQYF. The CDR3 nucleotides read TGTGCTAGCAGCCCTCAGGGGTCAGATACGCAGTATTTT.

The CDR3 sequence: CAIRDRNLDNEQFF. The DNA for the CDR3 is TGTGCCATCAGGGACCGTAATCTCGACAATGAGCAGTTCTTC. This rearrangement joins TRBV10-3 to TRBJ2-1; D is undetermined. The CDR3 is 14 amino acids. V dropped 6 bases and J dropped 5 bases, with 14 bases sitting between them. Germline CDR1 ENHRY, CDR2 SYGVKD.